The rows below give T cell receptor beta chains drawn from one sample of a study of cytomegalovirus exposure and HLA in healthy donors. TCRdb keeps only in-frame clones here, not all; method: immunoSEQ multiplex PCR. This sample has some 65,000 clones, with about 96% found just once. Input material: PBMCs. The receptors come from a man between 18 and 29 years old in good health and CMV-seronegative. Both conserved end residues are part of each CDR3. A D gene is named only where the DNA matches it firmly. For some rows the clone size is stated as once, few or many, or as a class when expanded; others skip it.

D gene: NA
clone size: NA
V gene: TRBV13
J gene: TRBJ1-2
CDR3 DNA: TGTGCCAGCAGCTTAGTGGCAGGGTCCGGCTATGGCTACACCTTC
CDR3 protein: CASSLVAGSGYGYTF

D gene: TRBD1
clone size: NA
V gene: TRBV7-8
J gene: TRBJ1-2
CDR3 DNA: TGTGCCAGCAGCACTCGGACAGGGCTGAACTATGGCTACACCTTC
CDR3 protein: CASSTRTGLNYGYTF

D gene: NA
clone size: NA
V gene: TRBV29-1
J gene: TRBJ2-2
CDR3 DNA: TGCAGCGTTCGAGGCGGGTCGGACACCGGGGAGCTGTTTTTT
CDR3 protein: CSVRGGSDTGELFF

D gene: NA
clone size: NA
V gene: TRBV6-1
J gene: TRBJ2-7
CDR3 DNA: TGTGCCAGCAGCCCACAGTCGGGAAGCTCCTACGAGCAGTACTTC
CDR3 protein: CASSPQSGSSYEQYF

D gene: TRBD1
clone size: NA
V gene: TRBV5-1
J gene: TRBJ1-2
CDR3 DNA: TGCGCCAGCAGCTTGGATCAGGGGGATGGCTACACCTTC
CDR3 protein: CASSLDQGDGYTF

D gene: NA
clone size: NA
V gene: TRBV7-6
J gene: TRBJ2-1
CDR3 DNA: TGTGCCAGCAGCTTAGCGGAGCGCTACAATGAGCAGTTCTTC
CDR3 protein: CASSLAERYNEQFF

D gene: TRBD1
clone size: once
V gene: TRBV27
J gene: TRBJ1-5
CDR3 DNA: TGTGCCAGCAGCCCAGACAGGGGTCTAGGCAATCAGCCCCAGCATTTT
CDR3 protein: CASSPDRGLGNQPQHF

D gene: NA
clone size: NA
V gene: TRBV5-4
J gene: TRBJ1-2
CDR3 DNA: TGTGCCAGCAGCCCCCTCGCGGGGCAGGGCTACACCTTC
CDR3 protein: CASSPLAGQGYTF

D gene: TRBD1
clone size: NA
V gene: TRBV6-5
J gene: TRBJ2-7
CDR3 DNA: TGTGCCAGCATGGGACAGGGCCCCTACGAGCAGTACTTC
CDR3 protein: CASMGQGPYEQYF

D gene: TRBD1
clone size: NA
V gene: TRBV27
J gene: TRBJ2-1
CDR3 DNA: TGTGCCAGCAGTTCGTTAGGGGGCACTACTTACAATGAGCAGTTCTTC
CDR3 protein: CASSSLGGTTYNEQFF

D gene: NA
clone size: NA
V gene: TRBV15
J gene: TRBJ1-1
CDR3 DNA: TGTGCCACCAGCAGAGATCGTGCGGGCCCCGGCACTGAAGCTTTCTTT
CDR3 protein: CATSRDRAGPGTEAFF

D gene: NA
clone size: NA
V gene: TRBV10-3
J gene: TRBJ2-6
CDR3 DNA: TGTGCCATAGGGGGAGTCGGCTCTGGGGCCAACGTCCTGACTTTC
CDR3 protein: CAIGGVGSGANVLTF

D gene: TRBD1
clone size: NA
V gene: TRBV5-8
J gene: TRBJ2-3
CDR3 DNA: TGTGCCAGCAGCCCCTACCTGACAGGGGGTAGCACAGATACGCAGTATTTT
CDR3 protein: CASSPYLTGGSTDTQYF

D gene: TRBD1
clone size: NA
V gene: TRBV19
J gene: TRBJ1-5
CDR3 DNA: TGTGCCAGTAGTACCGGGGGACAGGGGGATCAGCCCCAGCATTTT
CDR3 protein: CASSTGGQGDQPQHF

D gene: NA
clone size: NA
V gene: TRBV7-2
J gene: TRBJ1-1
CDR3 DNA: TGTGCCAGCAGCTTAGCTTCCGGGGGCACTGAAGCTTTCTTT
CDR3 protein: CASSLASGGTEAFF

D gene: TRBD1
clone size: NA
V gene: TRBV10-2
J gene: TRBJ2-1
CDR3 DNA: TGCGCCAGCAGTGGGCCCGGGACAGGGAATGGCAATGAGCAGTTCTTC
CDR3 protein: CASSGPGTGNGNEQFF

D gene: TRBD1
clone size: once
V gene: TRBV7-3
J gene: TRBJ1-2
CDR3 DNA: TGTGCCAGCAGCTTAGGGACAGATGCAGACTATGGCTACACCTTC
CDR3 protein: CASSLGTDADYGYTF

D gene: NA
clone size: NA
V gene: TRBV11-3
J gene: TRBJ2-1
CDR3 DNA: TGTGCCAGCAGCTCTACAGGGTCCAATGAGCAGTTCTTC
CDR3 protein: CASSSTGSNEQFF

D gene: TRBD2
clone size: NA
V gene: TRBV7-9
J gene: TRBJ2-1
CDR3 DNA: TGTGCCAGCAGCTTGACATCACAAGCGGGAGCGTACAATGAGCAGTTCTTC
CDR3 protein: CASSLTSQAGAYNEQFF

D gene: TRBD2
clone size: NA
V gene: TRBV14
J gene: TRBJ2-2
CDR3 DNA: TGTGCCAGCAGCCAAGCGACGGGGAGGGACACCGGGGAGCTGTTTTTT
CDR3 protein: CASSQATGRDTGELFF

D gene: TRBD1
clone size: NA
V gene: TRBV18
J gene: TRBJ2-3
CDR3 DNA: TGTGCCAGCTCACCACGGCAGGGGGCGACGGCAGATACGCAGTATTTT
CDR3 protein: CASSPRQGATADTQYF

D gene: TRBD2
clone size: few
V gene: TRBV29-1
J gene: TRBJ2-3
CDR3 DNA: TGCAGCGTAGAGCGGGAGGCGGGAGATACGCAGTATTTT
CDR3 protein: CSVEREAGDTQYF

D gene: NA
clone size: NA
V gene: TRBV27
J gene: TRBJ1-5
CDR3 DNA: TGTGCCAGCAGTTTATCGGCGGATAGCAATCAGCCCCAGCATTTT
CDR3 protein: CASSLSADSNQPQHF

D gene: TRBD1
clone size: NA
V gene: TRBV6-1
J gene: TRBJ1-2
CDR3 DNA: TGTGCCAGCAGTGAGGGACAGCCGTCAGGAGGCTACACCTTC
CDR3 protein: CASSEGQPSGGYTF

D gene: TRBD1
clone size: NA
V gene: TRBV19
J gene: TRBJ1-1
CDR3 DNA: TGTGCCAGTAGTATGGGAGACAGGGTGGTCACTGAAGCTTTCTTT
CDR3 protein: CASSMGDRVVTEAFF

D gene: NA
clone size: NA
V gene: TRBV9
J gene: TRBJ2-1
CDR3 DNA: TGTGCCAGCAGCGTAGTCCCCGGGGGAGAGAATGAGCAGTTCTTC
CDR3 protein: CASSVVPGGENEQFF

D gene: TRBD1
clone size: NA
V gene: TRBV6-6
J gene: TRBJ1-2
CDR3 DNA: TGTGCCAGCAGTTACCGGGACAGCTATGGCTACACCTTC
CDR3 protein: CASSYRDSYGYTF

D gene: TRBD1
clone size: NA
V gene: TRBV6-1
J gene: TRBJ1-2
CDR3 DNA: TGTGCCAGCAGTGGGCAGGGACAGGGTTCATATGGCTACACCTTC
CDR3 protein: CASSGQGQGSYGYTF

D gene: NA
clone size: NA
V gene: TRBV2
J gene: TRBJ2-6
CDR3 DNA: TGTGCCAGCATTGTTCTGGACAGTTTTTTCTCTGGGGCCAACGTCCTGACTTTC
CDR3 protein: CASIVLDSFFSGANVLTF

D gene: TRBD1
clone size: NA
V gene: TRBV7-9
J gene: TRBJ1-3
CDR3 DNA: TGTGCCAGCAGCCCCGGGACAGGTATTACGGGAAACACCATATATTTT
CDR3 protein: CASSPGTGITGNTIYF

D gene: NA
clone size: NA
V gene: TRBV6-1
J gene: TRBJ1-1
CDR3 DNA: TGTGCCAGCAACCCGGTGAACACTGAAGCTTTCTTT
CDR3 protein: CASNPVNTEAFF

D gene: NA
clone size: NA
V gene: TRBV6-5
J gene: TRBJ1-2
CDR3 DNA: TGTGCCAGCAGTTACTCGCAGGGATACTATGGCTACACCTTC
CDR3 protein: CASSYSQGYYGYTF

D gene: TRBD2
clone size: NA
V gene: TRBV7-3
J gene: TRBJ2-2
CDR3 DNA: TGTGCCTCGAAGCAGGACGGGAGGTCGGGCACCGGGGAGCTGTTTTTT
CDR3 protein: CASKQDGRSGTGELFF

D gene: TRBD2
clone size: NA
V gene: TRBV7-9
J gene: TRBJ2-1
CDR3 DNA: TGTGCCAGCATGGGACTAGCGGGAGAAGGTGAGCAGTTCTTC
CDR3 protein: CASMGLAGEGEQFF

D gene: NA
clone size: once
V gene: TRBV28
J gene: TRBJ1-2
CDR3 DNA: TGTGCCAGCAGACCCATCCACAGGGCGGGTGGCTACACCTTC
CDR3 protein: CASRPIHRAGGYTF

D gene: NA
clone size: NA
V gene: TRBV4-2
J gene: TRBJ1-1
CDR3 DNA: TGTGCCAGCAGCCTAACACCCCCGAACACTGAAGCTTTCTTT
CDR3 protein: CASSLTPPNTEAFF

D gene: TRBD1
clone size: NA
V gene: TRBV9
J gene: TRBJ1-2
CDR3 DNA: TGTGCCAGCAGCGTAGAGGGACAGGATACTGGCTACACCTTC
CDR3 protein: CASSVEGQDTGYTF

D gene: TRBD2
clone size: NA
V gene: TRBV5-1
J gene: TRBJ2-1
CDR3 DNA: TGCGCCAGCAGCGTCTCCGGGACTAGCGGGAACAATGAGCAGTTCTTC
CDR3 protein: CASSVSGTSGNNEQFF

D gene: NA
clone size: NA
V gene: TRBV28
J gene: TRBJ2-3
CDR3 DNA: TGTGCCAGCAGCGGATGGGCCAATTTCACAGATACGCAGTATTTT
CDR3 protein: CASSGWANFTDTQYF

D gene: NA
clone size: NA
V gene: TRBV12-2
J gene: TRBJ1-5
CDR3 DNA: TGTGCAAGTCGCTTAGCGCTTATCCACAGGGAGTATAGCAATCAGCCCCAGCATTTT
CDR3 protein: CASRLALIHREYSNQPQHF

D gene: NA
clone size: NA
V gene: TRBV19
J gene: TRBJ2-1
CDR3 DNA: TGTGCCAGTAGCCCCGGGCGGGGCAGGAACAATGAGCAGTTCTTC
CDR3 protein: CASSPGRGRNNEQFF

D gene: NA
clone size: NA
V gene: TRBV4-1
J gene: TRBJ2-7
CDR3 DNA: TGCGCCAGCAGCCAACGAATTGGGGGGGCCGGCTACGAGCAGTACTTC
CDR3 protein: CASSQRIGGAGYEQYF

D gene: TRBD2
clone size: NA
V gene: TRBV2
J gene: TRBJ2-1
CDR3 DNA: TGTGCCAGCATGATGGGAGGGAACGAGCAGTTCTTC
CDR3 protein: CASMMGGNEQFF

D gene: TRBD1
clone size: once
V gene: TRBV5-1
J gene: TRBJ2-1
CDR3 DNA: TGCGCCAGCAGCCCAACACAAACCGGGACAGGGGGGTTTCATGAGCAGTTCTTC
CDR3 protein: CASSPTQTGTGGFHEQFF

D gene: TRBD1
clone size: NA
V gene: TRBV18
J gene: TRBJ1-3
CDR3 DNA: TGTGCCAGCTCACTCTTGGACAGGGGTTCTGGAAACACCATATATTTT
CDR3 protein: CASSLLDRGSGNTIYF

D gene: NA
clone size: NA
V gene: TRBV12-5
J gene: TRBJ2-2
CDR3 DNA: TGTGCTAGTGGTTTGCTCGGCAGGTCCGGGGAGCTGTTTTTT
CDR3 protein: CASGLLGRSGELFF

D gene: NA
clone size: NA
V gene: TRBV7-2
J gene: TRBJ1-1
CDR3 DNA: TGTGCCAGCAGCTTAGTTAGCGGCACTGAAGCTTTCTTT
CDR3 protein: CASSLVSGTEAFF

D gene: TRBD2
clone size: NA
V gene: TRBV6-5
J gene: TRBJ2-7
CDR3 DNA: TGTGCCAGCAGTTACTCGACTAGCGGGACCTACGAGCAGTACTTC
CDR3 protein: CASSYSTSGTYEQYF

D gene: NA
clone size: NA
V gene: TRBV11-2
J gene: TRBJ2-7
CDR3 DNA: TGTGCCAGCAGCGCTCAGGGTTTCGCCTCCTACGAGCAGTACTTC
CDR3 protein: CASSAQGFASYEQYF

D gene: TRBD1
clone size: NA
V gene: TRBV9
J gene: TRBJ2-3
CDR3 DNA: TGTGCCAGCAGCATTGGGACAGCCTACCCAGATACGCAGTATTTT
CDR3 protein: CASSIGTAYPDTQYF

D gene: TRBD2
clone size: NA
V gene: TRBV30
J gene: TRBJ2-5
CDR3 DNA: TGTGCCTGGAGTTCGACGGGACTAGCGGGAGGGAAAGAGACCCAGTACTTC
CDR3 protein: CAWSSTGLAGGKETQYF

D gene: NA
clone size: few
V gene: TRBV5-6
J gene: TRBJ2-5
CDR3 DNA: TGTGCCAGCAGCCCGGCGGGTGGGCCCCAAGAGACCCAGTACTTC
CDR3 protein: CASSPAGGPQETQYF

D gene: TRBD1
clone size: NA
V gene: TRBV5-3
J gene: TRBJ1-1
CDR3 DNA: TGTGCCAGAAGCACGACAGGGGGCACTGAAGCTTTCTTT
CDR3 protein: CARSTTGGTEAFF

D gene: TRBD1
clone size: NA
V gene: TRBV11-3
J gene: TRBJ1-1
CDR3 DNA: TGTGCCAGCAGCTTAGGGCGGACAGGGAACACTGAAGCTTTCTTT
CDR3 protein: CASSLGRTGNTEAFF

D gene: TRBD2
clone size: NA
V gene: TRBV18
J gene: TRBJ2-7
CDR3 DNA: TGTGCCAGCTCACCACCGGGACTAGCGGGAGCCTACGAGCAGTACTTC
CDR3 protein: CASSPPGLAGAYEQYF

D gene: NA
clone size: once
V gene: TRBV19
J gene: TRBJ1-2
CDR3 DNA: TGTGCCAGTAGCGCCAGCGGCGACTATGGCTACACCTTC
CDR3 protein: CASSASGDYGYTF

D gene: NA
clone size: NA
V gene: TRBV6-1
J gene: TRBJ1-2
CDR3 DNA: TGTGCCAGCAGTGAGGACAGATCCCCGAACTATGGCTACACCTTC
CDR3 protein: CASSEDRSPNYGYTF